These 18 T cell receptor beta chains came from one sample sequenced in a study of shared clonotypes between healthy human individuals. Produced via immunoSEQ multiplex PCR; TCRdb's table is partial and in-frame only. Among some 2,500,000 clones, approximately 93% were seen once, and the ten largest hold more than 0.35%. The sample was naive CD4+ T cells from PBMCs. The subset here: CD45RA+ positively selected. These receptors were taken from a man between 18 and 29 years old in good health. Some clones in this sample may be carry-over from other donors' samples.

This clone appeared a few times. The V gene is TRBV5-4, the J gene TRBJ1-1; the D gene is possibly TRBD1 (6 bases). This CDR3 is built from 16 residues. Trimming shortened V by 3 bases and J by 1 base, and 16 bases separated the two germline ends. Per the germline V gene, CDR1 is SGHNT and CDR2 is YYREEE (reference sequence). Here the CDR3 reads CASSSKRGGANTEAFF. The CDR3 DNA follows: TGTGCCAGCAGCTCGAAACGCGGGGGCGCGAACACTGAAGCTTTCTTT.

The CDR3 DNA reads TGTGCCAGCAGCTTGATAGGGATACAGGGGCGCTACGAGCAGTACTTC. Its protein product is CASSLIGIQGRYEQYF. The genes are TRBV5-4 and TRBJ2-7; 7 positions match TRBD1. Trimming took 1 base from V and 3 from J; bases not matched to a gene: 10. Germline CDR1 reads SGHNT; CDR2 reads YYREEE (reference sequence). CDR3 length: 16 residues.

V is TRBV5-8 and J is TRBJ2-3; 13 bases match TRBD2. The germline gives CDR1 SGHTS, CDR2 YDEGEE. V shed 4 bases, J shed 6 bases, and the junction held 5 bases outside the gene matches. CDR3 length equals 15 residues. The CDR3 loop is CASSDGTSGMDTQYF. The CDR3 DNA follows: TGTGCCAGCAGCGACGGGACTAGCGGGATGGATACGCAGTATTTT.

The V call is TRBV2, the J call TRBJ1-2; D uncertain. Looked up from germline, CDR1 is SNHLY and CDR2 is FYNNEI. The germline V and J ends were trimmed by 2 bases and 6 bases, with 10 bases remaining between them. This CDR3 contains 13 residues. CDR3 residues: CASSERSQNGYTF. The CDR3 DNA is TGTGCCAGCAGTGAAAGGTCTCAAAATGGCTACACCTTC.

In this sample, this clone turned up once. The V call is TRBV7-9, the J call TRBJ1-1; D uncertain. Germline V lookup: CDR1 SEHNR, CDR2 FQNEAQ (reference sequence). V lost 5 bases to trimming and J lost 1 base, with 11 bases between them. The CDR3 has 14 amino acids. This CDR3 reads CASSQHLGNTEAFF. In DNA form, the CDR3 reads TGTGCCAGCAGCCAACATCTCGGGAACACTGAAGCTTTCTTT.

J is TRBJ1-1 and V is TRBV5-4; D ambiguous. Trimming removed 3 bases at V and 5 bases at J, with 14 bases between. This CDR3 comprises 14 residues. Looked up from germline, CDR1 is SGHNT and CDR2 is YYREEE (reference sequence). CDR3 coding DNA: TGTGCCAGCAGCTCGGCTGGGCGGAGAACTGAAGCTTTCTTT. This translates into CASSSAGRRTEAFF.

The rearrangement uses TRBV2 and TRBJ2-1; 9 nucleotides match TRBD1. Germline CDR1 and CDR2: SNHLY and FYNNEI. The J segment lost 3 bases and the V segment lost 6 bases, leaving 6 bases of the junction unmatched. The length of the CDR3 is 15 residues. The CDR3 region has the DNA TGTGCCAGCAGGGCGGGACAGGGCGGCTACAATGAGCAGTTCTTC. It yields the protein CASRAGQGGYNEQFF.

This chain links TRBV25-1 with TRBJ2-3, with D uncertain. Germline V CDR1 and CDR2: MGHDK, SYGVNS. This CDR3 is 16 amino acids long. The V end lost 1 base, the J end lost 1 base, and 12 bases lay between the germline ends. The DNA of the CDR3 is TGTGCCAGCAGTGAATTTCTAAGCCTCGGCACAGATACGCAGTATTTT. As protein: CASSEFLSLGTDTQYF.

The chain is built from TRBV4-1 and TRBJ2-1, with D unresolved. From germline, CDR1 is MGHRA and CDR2 YSYEKL. With 0 bases removed from V and 4 bases from J, the gap between germline ends came to 10 bases. The CDR3 has 15 residues. The CDR3 is CASSQDRDRYNEQFF. CDR3 in DNA: TGCGCCAGCAGCCAAGATCGAGACCGGTACAATGAGCAGTTCTTC.

This chain uses TRBV27 with TRBJ2-2; D unclear. Trimming shortened V by 6 bases and J by 6 bases, and 11 bases separated the two germline ends. Looked up from germline, CDR1 is MNHEY and CDR2 is SMNVEV (reference sequence). This CDR3 comprises 13 residues. The CDR3 coding sequence is TGTGCCAGCAGACGGCCTAGTCCCGGGGAGCTGTTTTTT. Translation gives CASRRPSPGELFF.

The table lists this clone with a count of one. V is TRBV29-1 and J is TRBJ2-4, with 8 bases aligning to TRBD2. This CDR3 is 16 amino acids long. V dropped 0 bases and J dropped 1; count of bases not matched to a gene: 5. CDR1 and CDR2 from the germline V gene are SQVTM and ANQGSEA. The CDR3 DNA is TGCAGCGTTGAAGATAAAGGCGGGAGGGCCAAAAACATTCAGTACTTC. This gives the protein CSVEDKGGRAKNIQYF.

The chain recombines TRBV10-3 with TRBJ2-2; TRBD2 matches 9 bases. The CDR3 spans 14 residues. CDR1 and CDR2 from the germline V gene are ENHRY and SYGVKD. Trimming cost V 8 bases and J 3 bases; bases outside gene matches: 4. CDR3 amino acids: CAIRSGSDTGELFF. The CDR3 DNA follows: TGTGCCATCCGTAGCGGGAGTGACACCGGGGAGCTGTTTTTT.

The chain recombines TRBV28 with TRBJ2-2; 7 nucleotides line up with TRBD2. Trimming removed 2 bases from V and 3 bases from J; junction bases left unmatched: 9. CDR3 size: 17 residues. Germline V CDR1 and CDR2: MDHEN, SYDVKM. CDR3 coding DNA: TGTGCCAGCAGTTTAGCTTTAGGGCGGGAGTACACCGGGGAGCTGTTTTTT. Its translation is CASSLALGREYTGELFF.

The J gene is TRBJ2-7, the V gene TRBV7-2, with D hard to call. Trimming took 0 bases from V and 0 from J, leaving 9 bases between them. The CDR3 consists of 15 residues. CDR1 is SGHTA, CDR2 FQGNSA, per germline. CDR3 protein: CASSLALVSSYEQYF. The CDR3 DNA sequence: TGTGCCAGCAGCTTAGCCCTGGTCAGCTCCTACGAGCAGTACTTC.

The V and J genes are TRBV10-3 and TRBJ2-3; D might be TRBD1 (6 bases). Between the trimmed V and J ends, which lost 10 bases and 0 bases, there was a span of 14 bases. CDR1 ENHRY and CDR2 SYGVKD come from the germline V gene. The CDR3 is 14 amino acids. CDR3 nucleotides: TGTGCCACCGCTTGGCAGGGGAGCACAGATACGCAGTATTTT. Its translation: CATAWQGSTDTQYF.

V gene TRBV4-2 combines with J gene TRBJ2-2, with 10 bases that match TRBD2. J lost 2 bases, V lost 2 bases, and 14 bases had no gene match. This CDR3 contains 20 residues. Germline V gives CDR1 LGHNA, CDR2 YNFKEQ. As DNA, the CDR3 is TGTGCCAGCAGCCAATTAAGACGAGGACTAGCGGATACCAACACCGGGGAGCTGTTTTTT. Translation: CASSQLRRGLADTNTGELFF.

J is TRBJ1-1 and V is TRBV19; D is possibly TRBD1 (5 bases). V dropped 3 bases and J dropped 5 bases, with 13 bases sitting between them. Germline V gives CDR1 LNHDA, CDR2 SQIVND (reference sequence). This CDR3 has 14 residues. DNA of the CDR3: TGTGCCAGTAGTATCCGGGGGGACGAAACTGAAGCTTTCTTT. Encoded protein: CASSIRGDETEAFF.

The gene calls are TRBV28 and TRBJ1-2, with D perhaps matching TRBD1 (6 bases). V was clipped by 5 bases and J by 8 bases, with 9 bases between them. This CDR3 has 11 amino acids. CDR1 and CDR2 (germline): MDHEN, SYDVKM. This CDR3 is CASSHRAGYTF. The CDR3 DNA reads TGTGCCAGCAGTCACAGGGCAGGCTACACCTTC.